This T cell receptor (beta chain) was sequenced in a study of T cell responses to AZD1222 COVID-19 vaccine. Study findings and constraints: AZD1222 recipients seropositive at baseline numbered only six or seven. The donor cohort was predominantly white British with a female majority, and clonal diversity may have been underestimated. Reports say nearly half of spike-specific TCRs go after unmutated variant regions.

CDR1 and CDR2 from the germline V gene are MNHEY and SVGAGI. This CDR3 has 13 residues. Trimming removed 10 bases at V and 2 bases at J, with 14 bases between. On this clone itself: Its target is unknown.

Measured with immunoSEQ multiplex PCR; TCRdb has only the in-frame clones, and not every one. The sample shows 100,000 or so clones, 75% to 90% of them seen only once. Analysis merged second doses at about 4 or about 12 weeks. The material sequenced was peripheral blood, taken 28 days after the second AZD1222 dose. The clonotype comes from an adult who received the AZD1222 COVID-19 vaccine. The chain is built from TRBV6-5 and TRBJ1-1; possibly TRBD1 for D (5 bases). The CDR3 loop is CATGGRLNTEAFF. In DNA form, the CDR3 reads TGTGCCACCGGGGGACGGCTAAACACTGAAGCTTTCTTT.